This T cell receptor beta chain appears in the sequencing data of a study of PD-1 blockade in classical Hodgkin lymphoma. General study points: A significant rise in TCR diversity by C4D1 was seen for CD4+ but not CD8+ cells. Newly diagnosed patients were reported to exhibit reduced baseline TCR diversity relative to healthy donors. Complete responders entered with baseline diversity on par with newly diagnosed patients, the results showed. With respect to the repertoire differences, their causes, possibly disease activity or prior therapy, remain undefined.

As for time point: cycle 4 day 1 (C4D1), after less than 7 weeks of nivolumab. Every patient relapsed after autologous stem cell transplantation, and brentuximab vedotin exposure varied. The CDR3 is 15 amino acids. Germline-derived CDR1 and CDR2 are WNHNN and SYGVQD (reference sequence). With 3 bases removed from V and 0 bases from J, the gap between germline ends came to 11 bases. As regards this clone: Its specificity is not known.

The table came from immunoSEQ multiplex PCR; TCRdb's copy has only in-frame clones and leaves some out. The sample contains about 23,000 clones, roughly 88% of which appear only once. The TCR sequence derives from a human donor with classical Hodgkin lymphoma. Sample: peripheral blood mononuclear cells (PBMCs), taken before the fourth cycle of nivolumab. The chain joins TRBV10-1 to TRBJ2-5, with D perhaps TRBD2 (6 bases). The CDR3 DNA sequence: TGCGCCAGCAGTGAAGGCGGGGAGGACCAAGAGACCCAGTACTTC. It translates to CASSEGGEDQETQYF.